This T cell receptor beta chain comes out of a study of regulatory T cells in long-lasting Graves disease. This clonotype occurred many times. Time point: persistent/refractory GD, antithyroid drugs over 5 years with positive TRAb. RNA isolated from PBMCs was used to make the TCR library. CDR3 length equals 14 residues. The V segment lost 6 bases and the J segment 8 bases; nucleotides outside the gene matches: 5. Both iRepertoire HTBI primers and Arm-PCR of CDR3 regions were used to build the TCR beta libraries. Each CDR3 protein gets one entry after TCRdb re-called the multiplex PCR reads with MiXCR. This table holds roughly 400,000 distinct CDR3 sequences, around 21% found once.

V and J are TRBV12-3 or TRBV12-4 and TRBJ1-6, with 9 nucleotides matching TRBD1. This sequence was found in a female donor with Graves disease. The sequenced sample was peripheral blood mononuclear cells (PBMCs), obtained when the disease was refractory, from a patient treated with antithyroid drugs. CDR3 in DNA: TGTGCCAGCAGACGGACAGGGGACGATTCACCCCTCCACTTT. It translates to CASRRTGDDSPLHF.